This TCR beta chain was identified in a study of immune characteristics of hereditary and idiopathic chronic pancreatitis. Study-wide results and caveats: Both chronic pancreatitis groups had higher TCRbeta diversity and lower clonality than controls. No patients had chronic pancreatitis due to alcohol use. Vbeta-Jbeta usage, including TRBV10, TRBV19, TRBV23 and TRBV5, differed by pancreatitis type.

Sequencing was performed with immunoSEQ multiplex PCR; in TCRdb, only in-frame clones are kept and a portion is missing. The sample has some 400 clones, about 71% seen once. The germline CDR1 and CDR2 sequences are SQVTM and ANQGSEA. Trimming pared 1 base from V and 0 bases from J, leaving 13 bases between. The CDR3 consists of 16 residues. For this clone: Antigen specificity is unknown.

Genomic DNA was extracted directly from bulk pancreas tissue without T cell sorting. V and J are TRBV29-1 and TRBJ2-1; D is ambiguous. The source is a human donor who was a deceased organ donor serving as a healthy control. The sample comprised pancreas tissue. The CDR3 loop reads CSVEGADPSSYNEQFF. CDR3 in DNA: TGCAGCGTTGAAGGGGCAGATCCAAGCTCCTACAATGAGCAGTTCTTC.